This T cell receptor (beta chain) stems from a study of circulating tumor DNA in untreated peripheral T-cell lymphoma. Study results and caveats: Baseline tissues yielded approximately 82% and baseline serum roughly 70% tumor-specific clonotype detection.

Points on this clone: Its antigen remains unidentified.

Profiled with immunoSEQ multiplex PCR; TCRdb holds only in-frame clones, not every one. The data show 6,000 or so clones, approximately 80% seen once. This CDR3 region has 18 residues. Trimming pared 3 bases from V and 3 bases from J, leaving 20 bases between. The germline V gene has CDR1 KGHSH and CDR2 LQKENI. Tumor tissue was collected at baseline, before treatment began. This chain connects TRBV18 to TRBJ1-4; D ambiguous. The sequenced sample consisted of tumor tissue. The source is a human donor with peripheral T-cell lymphoma. The CDR3: CASSPNRPHWEANEKLFF. The CDR3 DNA reads TGTGCCAGCTCACCTAATCGTCCGCATTGGGAAGCTAATGAAAAACTGTTTTTT.